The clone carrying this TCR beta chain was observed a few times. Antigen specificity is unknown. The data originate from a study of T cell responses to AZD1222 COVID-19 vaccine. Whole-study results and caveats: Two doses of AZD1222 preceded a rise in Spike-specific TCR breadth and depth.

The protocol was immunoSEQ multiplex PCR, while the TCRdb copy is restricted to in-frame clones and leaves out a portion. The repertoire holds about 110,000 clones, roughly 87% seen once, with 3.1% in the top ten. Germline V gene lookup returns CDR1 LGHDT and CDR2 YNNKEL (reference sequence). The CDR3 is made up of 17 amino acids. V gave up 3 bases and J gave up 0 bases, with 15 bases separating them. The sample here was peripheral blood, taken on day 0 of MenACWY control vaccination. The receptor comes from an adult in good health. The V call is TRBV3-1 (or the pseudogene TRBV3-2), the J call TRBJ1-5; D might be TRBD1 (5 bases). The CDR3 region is CASSHYSLDISNQPQHF. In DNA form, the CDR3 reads TGTGCCAGCAGCCATTATTCTCTGGACATTAGCAATCAGCCCCAGCATTTT.